The 8 T cell receptor beta chains listed next were all sequenced from one sample in a study of breast tumors, draining lymph nodes, adjacent tissues. TCRdb passed the multiplex PCR reads through MiXCR, listing each CDR3 protein once. Here the sample spans nearly 200,000 distinct CDR3 sequences, approximately 33% being singletons. Axillary draining lymph nodes of breast cancer patients supplied the node samples. The sample comprised axillary lymph node tissue. Every receptor here comes from a female donor with breast cancer. Some clones in this sample may be carry-over from other donors' samples.

This clonotype has more than one count but fewer than ten. CDR3 bases: TGCAGTGCTAGCTCCAGGGGGGGCACTGAAGCTTTCTTT. Amino acids: CSASSRGGTEAFF. This chain joins TRBV20-1 and TRBJ1-1; 7 positions match TRBD1. Trimming cost V 3 bases and J 4 bases; bases outside gene matches: 5. CDR3 length equals 13 residues. Germline assignment: CDR1 DFQATT and CDR2 SNEGSKA (reference sequence).

This clonotype appeared a few times. This chain uses TRBV19 with TRBJ1-1; no clear D gene. The CDR3 totals 15 residues. Between the trimmed V and J ends, which lost 4 bases and 1 base, there was a span of 13 bases. Germline V CDR1 and CDR2: LNHDA, SQIVND (reference sequence). The CDR3 DNA follows: TGTGCCAGTAGTACGATACGAAGCGCGAACACTGAAGCTTTCTTT. Its protein product is CASSTIRSANTEAFF. The full variable domain, its missing parts supplied by reference TRBV19 and TRBJ1-1, is DGGITQSPKYLFRKEGQNVTLSCEQNLNHDAMYWYRQDPGQGLRLIYYSQIVNDFQKGDIAEGYSVSREKKESFPLTVTSAQKNPTAFYLCASSTIRSANTEAFFGQGTRLTVV.

This clonotype was counted between two and nine times. The chain joins TRBV27 to TRBJ1-4; D is perhaps TRBD1 (6 bases). Trimming removed 0 bases at V and 7 bases at J, with 15 bases between. Germline V CDR1 and CDR2: MNHEY, SMNVEV (reference sequence). CDR3 length: 16 amino acids. CDR3 coding DNA: TGTGCCAGCAGTTTATCAGGGGGTTTTTACGGTGAAAAACTGTTTTTT. Translating it yields CASSLSGGFYGEKLFF.

V is TRBV27 and J is TRBJ1-2, with TRBD1 as a possible D gene (6 bases). Trimming pared 7 bases from V and 4 bases from J, leaving 16 bases between. This CDR3 has 14 residues. From germline, CDR1 is MNHEY and CDR2 SMNVEV (reference sequence). CDR3 nucleotide sequence: TGTGCCAGCACTGGTGAGACAGGCGTCTATGGCTACACCTTC. Amino acid sequence: CASTGETGVYGYTF.

Many counts were recorded for this clonotype. The rearrangement uses TRBV30 and TRBJ2-7, with 8 bases matching TRBD2. The CDR3 totals 17 residues. V trimming: 1 base; J trimming: 2 bases; junction bases outside the gene matches: 13. Looked up from germline, CDR1 is GTSNPN and CDR2 is SVGIG (reference sequence). The CDR3 loop is CAWSDPRGTSKPYEQYF. The DNA for the CDR3 is TGTGCCTGGAGTGACCCCCGTGGGACTAGTAAACCCTACGAGCAGTACTTC.

This clonotype was picked up many times. This chain connects TRBV12-3 or TRBV12-4 to TRBJ1-2, with D perhaps TRBD1 (5 bases). With 5 bases removed from V and 7 bases from J, the gap between germline ends came to 11 bases. The CDR3 has 12 residues. Here the CDR3 DNA reads TGTGCCAGCAGTATGAGGGGAAGTGGCTACACCTTC. Translation: CASSMRGSGYTF.

J is TRBJ1-5 and V is TRBV7-3; 7 bases are shared with TRBD1. Germline CDR1 and CDR2: SGHTA and FQGTGA. The V and J ends lost 5 bases and 0 bases, in that order; junction bases with no gene match: 25. The CDR3 consists of 22 residues. The chain's CDR3 is CASSHDPRNRGPYMYSNQPQHF. For the CDR3, the DNA is TGTGCCAGCAGCCACGATCCCAGGAACAGGGGCCCCTATATGTATAGCAATCAGCCCCAGCATTTT.

The chain combines TRBV7-9 with TRBJ2-6; D may correspond to TRBD1 or TRBD2 (6 bases each). V shed 7 bases and J shed 12 bases, with 31 bases lying between them. Germline-derived CDR1 and CDR2 are SEHNR and FQNEAQ (reference sequence). The CDR3 totals 18 residues. In DNA, the CDR3 is TGTGCCAGCAACTTTTGGGGGGCTCGGGGCTCTGGGGCCCTCGTCCTGACTTTC. Translating it yields CASNFWGARGSGALVLTF.